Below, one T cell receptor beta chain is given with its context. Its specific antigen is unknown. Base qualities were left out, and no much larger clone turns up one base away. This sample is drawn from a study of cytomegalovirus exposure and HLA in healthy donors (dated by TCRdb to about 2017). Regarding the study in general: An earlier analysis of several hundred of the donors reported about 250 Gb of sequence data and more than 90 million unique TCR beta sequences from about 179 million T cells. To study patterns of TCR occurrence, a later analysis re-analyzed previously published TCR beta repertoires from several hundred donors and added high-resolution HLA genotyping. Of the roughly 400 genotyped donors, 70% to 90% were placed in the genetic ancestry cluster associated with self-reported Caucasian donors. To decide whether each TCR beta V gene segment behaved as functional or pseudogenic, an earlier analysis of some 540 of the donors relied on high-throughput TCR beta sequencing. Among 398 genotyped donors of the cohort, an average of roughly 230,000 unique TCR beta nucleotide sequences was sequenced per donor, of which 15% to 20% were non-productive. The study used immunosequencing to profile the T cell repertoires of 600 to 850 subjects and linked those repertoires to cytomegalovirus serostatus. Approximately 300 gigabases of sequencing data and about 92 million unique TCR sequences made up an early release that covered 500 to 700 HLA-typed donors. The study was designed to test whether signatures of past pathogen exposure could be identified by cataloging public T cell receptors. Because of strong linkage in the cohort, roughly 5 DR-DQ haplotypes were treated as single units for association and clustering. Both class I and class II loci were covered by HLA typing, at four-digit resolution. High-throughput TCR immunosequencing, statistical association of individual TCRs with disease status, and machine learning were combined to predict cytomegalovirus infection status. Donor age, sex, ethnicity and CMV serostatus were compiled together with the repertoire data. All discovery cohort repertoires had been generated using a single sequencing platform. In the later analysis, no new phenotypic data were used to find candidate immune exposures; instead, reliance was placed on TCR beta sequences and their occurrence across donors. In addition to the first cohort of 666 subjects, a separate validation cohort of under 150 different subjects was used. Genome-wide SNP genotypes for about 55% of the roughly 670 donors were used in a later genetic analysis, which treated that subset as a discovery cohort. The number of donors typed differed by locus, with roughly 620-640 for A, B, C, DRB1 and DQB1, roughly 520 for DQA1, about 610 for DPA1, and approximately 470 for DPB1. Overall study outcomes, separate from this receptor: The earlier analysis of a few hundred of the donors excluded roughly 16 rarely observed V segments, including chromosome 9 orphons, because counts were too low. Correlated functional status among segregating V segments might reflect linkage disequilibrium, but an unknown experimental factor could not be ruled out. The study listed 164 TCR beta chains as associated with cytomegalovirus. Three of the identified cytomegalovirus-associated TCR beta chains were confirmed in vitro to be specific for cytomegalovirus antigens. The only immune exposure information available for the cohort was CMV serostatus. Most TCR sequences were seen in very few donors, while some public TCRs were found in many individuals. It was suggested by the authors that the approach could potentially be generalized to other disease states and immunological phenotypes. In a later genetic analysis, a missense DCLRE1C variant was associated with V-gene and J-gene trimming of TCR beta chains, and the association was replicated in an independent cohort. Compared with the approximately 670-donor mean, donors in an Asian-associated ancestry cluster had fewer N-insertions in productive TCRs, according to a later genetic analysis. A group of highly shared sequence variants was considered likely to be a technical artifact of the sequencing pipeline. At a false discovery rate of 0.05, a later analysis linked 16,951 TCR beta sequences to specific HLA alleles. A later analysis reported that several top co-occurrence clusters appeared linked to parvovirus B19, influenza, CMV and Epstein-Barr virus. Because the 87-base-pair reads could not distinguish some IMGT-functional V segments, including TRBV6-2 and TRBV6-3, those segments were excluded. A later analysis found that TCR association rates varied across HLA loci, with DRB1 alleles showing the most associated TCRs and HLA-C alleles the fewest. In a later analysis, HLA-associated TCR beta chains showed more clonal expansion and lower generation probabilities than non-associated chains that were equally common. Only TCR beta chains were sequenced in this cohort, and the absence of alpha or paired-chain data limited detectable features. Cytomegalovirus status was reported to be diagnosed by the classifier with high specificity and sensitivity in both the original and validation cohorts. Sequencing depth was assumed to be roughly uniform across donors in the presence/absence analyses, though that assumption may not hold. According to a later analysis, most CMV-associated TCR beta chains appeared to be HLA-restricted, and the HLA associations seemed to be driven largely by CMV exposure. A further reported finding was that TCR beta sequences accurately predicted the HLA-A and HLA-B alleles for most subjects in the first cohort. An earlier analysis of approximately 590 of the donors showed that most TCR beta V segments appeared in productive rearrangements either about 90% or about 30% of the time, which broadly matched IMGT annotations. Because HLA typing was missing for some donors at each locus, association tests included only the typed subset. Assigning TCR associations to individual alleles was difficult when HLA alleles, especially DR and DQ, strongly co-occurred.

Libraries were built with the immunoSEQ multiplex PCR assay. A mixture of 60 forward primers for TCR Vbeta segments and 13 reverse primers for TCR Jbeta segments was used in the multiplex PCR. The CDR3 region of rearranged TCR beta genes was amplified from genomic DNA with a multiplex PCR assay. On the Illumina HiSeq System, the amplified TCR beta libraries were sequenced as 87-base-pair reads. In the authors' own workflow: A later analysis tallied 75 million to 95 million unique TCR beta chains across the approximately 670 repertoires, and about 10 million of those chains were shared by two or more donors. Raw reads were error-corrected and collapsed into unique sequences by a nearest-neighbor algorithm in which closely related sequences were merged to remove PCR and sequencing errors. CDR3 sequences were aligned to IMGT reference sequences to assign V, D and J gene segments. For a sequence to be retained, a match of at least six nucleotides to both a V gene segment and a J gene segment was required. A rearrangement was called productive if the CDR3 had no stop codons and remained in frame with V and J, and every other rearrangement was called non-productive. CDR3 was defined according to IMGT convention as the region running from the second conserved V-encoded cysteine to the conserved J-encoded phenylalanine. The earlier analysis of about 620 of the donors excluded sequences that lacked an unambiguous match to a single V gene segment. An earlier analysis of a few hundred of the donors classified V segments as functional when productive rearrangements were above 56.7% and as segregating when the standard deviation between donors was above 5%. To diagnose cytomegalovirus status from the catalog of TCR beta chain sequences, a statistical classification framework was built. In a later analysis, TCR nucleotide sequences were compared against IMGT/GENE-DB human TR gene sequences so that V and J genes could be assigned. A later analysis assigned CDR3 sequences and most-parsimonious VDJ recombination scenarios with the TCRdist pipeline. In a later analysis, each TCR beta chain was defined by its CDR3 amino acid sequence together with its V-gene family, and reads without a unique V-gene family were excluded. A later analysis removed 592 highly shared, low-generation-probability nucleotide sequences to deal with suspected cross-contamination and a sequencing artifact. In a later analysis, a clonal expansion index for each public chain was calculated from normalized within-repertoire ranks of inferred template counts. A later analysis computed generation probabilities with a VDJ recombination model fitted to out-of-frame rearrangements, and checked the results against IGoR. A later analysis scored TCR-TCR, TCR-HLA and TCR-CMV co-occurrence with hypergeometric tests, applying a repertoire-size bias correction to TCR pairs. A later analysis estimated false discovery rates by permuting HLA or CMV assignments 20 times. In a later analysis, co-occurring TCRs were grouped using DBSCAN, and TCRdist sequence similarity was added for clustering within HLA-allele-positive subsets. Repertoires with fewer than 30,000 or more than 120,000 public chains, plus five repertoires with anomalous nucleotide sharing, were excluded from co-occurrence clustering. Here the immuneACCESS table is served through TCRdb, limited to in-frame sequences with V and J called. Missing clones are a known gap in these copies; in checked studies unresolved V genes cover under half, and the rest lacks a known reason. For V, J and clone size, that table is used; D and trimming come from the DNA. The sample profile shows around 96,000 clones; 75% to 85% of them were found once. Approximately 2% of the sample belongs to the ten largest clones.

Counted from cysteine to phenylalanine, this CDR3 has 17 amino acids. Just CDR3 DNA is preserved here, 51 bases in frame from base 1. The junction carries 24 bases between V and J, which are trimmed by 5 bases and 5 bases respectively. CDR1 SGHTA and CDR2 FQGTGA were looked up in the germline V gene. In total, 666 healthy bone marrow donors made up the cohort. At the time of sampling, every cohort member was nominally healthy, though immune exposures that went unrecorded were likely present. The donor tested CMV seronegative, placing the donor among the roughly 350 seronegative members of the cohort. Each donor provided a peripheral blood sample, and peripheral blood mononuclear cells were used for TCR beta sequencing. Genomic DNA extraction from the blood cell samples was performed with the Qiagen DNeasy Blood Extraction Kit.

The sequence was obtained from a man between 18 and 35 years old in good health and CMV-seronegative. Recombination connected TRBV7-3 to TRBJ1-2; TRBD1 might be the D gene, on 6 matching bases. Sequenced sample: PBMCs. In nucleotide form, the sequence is TGTGCCAGCAGCCAAAGCCCAGCGGACAGCCCGCTGTATGGCTACACCTTC. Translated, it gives CASSQSPADSPLYGYTF. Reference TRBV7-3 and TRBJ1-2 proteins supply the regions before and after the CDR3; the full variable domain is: GAGVSQTPSNKVTEKGKYVELRCDPISGHTALYWYRQSLGQGPEFLIYFQGTGAADDSGLPNDRFFAVRPEGSVSTLKIQRTERGDSAVYLCASSQSPADSPLYGYTFGSGTRLTVV.